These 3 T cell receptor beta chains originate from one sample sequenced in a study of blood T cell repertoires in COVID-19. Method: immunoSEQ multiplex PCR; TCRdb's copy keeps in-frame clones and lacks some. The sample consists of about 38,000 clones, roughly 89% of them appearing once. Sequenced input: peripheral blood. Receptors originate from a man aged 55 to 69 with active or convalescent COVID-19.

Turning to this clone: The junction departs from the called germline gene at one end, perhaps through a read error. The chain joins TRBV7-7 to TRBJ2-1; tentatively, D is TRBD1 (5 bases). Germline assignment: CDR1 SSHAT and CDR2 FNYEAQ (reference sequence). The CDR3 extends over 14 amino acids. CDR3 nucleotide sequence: TGTGCTAGCAGCCAACAGTTAGGGGCCAATGAGCAGTTCTTC. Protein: CASSQQLGANEQFF.

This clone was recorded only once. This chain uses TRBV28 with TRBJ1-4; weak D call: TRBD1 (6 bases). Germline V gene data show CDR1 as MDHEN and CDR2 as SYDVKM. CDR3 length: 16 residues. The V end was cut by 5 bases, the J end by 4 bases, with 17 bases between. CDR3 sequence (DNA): TGTGCCAGCAGTCGACTCCGGGACACCATTAATGAAAAACTGTTTTTT. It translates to CASSRLRDTINEKLFF.

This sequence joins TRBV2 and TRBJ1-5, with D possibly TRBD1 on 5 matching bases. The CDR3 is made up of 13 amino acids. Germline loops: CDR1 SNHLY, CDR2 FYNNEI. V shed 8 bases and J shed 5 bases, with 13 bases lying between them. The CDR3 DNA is TGTGCCAGCTCGCAGGGAAAGGATCAGCCCCAGCATTTT. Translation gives CASSQGKDQPQHF. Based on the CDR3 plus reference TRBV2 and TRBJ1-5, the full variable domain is EPEVTQTPSHQVTQMGQEVILRCVPISNHLYFYWYRQILGQKVEFLVSFYNNEISEKSEIFDDQFSVERPDGSNFTLKIRSTKLEDSAMYFCASSQGKDQPQHFGDGTRLSIL.